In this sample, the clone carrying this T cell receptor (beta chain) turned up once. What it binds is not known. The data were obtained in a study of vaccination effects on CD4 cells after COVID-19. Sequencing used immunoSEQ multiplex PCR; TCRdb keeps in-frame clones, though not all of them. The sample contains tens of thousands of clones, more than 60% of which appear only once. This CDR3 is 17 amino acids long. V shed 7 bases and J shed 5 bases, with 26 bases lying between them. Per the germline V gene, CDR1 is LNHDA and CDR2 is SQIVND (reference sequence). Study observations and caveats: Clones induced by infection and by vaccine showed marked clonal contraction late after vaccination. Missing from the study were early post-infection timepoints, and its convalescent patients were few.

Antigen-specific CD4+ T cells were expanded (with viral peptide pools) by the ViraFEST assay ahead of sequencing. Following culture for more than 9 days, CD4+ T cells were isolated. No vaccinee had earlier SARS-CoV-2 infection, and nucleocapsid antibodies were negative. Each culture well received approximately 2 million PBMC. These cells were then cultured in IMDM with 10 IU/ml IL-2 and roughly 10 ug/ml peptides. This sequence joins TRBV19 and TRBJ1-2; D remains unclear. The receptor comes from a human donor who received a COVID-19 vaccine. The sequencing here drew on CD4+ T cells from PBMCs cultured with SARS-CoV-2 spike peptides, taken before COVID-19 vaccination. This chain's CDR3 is CASMDWTESRPGYGYTF. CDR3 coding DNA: TGTGCCAGTATGGATTGGACCGAGAGCCGCCCTGGGTATGGCTACACCTTC.